The sequence of this TCR beta chain was determined in a study of somatic mutations in cytotoxic T cells in rheumatoid arthritis. About the study: Sorting by flow gave nearly 100% purity for some V beta antibody-stained T-cell populations, including V beta1+ cells sequenced for TCRB. Study-wide points: The CD8+ clonality of rheumatoid arthritis patients increased with age, whereas that of healthy controls did not. Measurement of CD8+ T-cell clonality revealed no significant difference between rheumatoid arthritis patients and age-matched healthy controls.

Positive magnetic bead selection separated CD4+ and CD8+ cells, and flow cytometry confirmed purity. The CDR3 runs to 14 residues. The V gene's germline CDR1 is LGHNA and CDR2 YNFKEQ. The V end was cut by 4 bases, the J end by 6 bases, with 16 bases between. This clone was counted between two and nine times. The target antigen is unknown. The protocol was immunoSEQ multiplex PCR, while the TCRdb copy is restricted to in-frame clones and leaves out a portion. The sample holds around 20,000 clones, approximately 67% seen once. The receptor comes from an adult with rheumatoid arthritis. This sequence joins TRBV4-2 and TRBJ2-7; D is unresolved. Sequencing used CD8+ T cells sorted from blood. The CDR3 is CASSPLVSDPEQYF. CDR3 coding DNA: TGTGCCAGCAGCCCCTTAGTTTCGGATCCCGAGCAGTACTTC.